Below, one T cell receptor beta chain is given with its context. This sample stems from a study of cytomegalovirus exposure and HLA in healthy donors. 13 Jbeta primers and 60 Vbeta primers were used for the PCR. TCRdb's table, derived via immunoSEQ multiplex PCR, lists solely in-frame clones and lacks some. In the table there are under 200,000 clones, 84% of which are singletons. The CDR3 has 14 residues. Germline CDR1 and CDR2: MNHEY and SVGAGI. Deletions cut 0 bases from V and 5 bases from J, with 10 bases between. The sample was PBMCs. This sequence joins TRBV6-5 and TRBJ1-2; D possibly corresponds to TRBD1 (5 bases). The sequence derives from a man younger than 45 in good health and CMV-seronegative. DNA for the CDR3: TGTGCCAGCAGTTACTCGTCGGGGGGGTATGGCTACACCTTC. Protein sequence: CASSYSSGGYGYTF.